A single sample gave rise to the 12 T cell receptor beta chains below, sequenced in a study of Graves' ophthalmopathy and Graves' hyperthyroidism listed by TCRdb under 2018. The run used an Illumina HiSeq 2000. For repertoire sequencing, TCR beta CDR3 regions were amplified from RNA transcripts. The first round was an RT-PCR using HTBI primers with the Qiagen OneStep RT-PCR kit, and this first round was followed by a second-round multiplex PCR, then size selection and purification. The public sequencing data were trimmed at Q25 with fastp and processed into clonotypes with MiXCR by TCRdb, which kept only in-frame beta chains. Rows with one shared CDR3 protein collapse into an entry with the most common genes and DNA. The sample contains hundreds of thousands of distinct CDR3 sequences, under 50% of them found a single time. More than 2.5% of the sample is in the top ten clones. Sequenced input: peripheral blood. The receptors shown here come from an adult man with Graves' ophthalmopathy.

V usage is TRBV2 and J usage is TRBJ1-2; D is uncertain. CDR1 and CDR2 from the germline V gene are SNHLY and FYNNEI. V was trimmed by 3 bases and J by 3 bases, leaving 11 bases between them. CDR3 size: 14 residues. The CDR3 region is CASSDRRGDYGYTF. As DNA, the CDR3 is TGTGCCAGCAGTGACCGACGGGGTGACTATGGCTACACCTTC.

Many counts were recorded for this clonotype. The chain has TRBV19 and TRBJ2-7; D may match TRBD1 or TRBD2 (5 bases each). This CDR3 spans 14 amino acids. The germline gives CDR1 LNHDA, CDR2 SQIVND (reference sequence). The V end lost 3 bases, the J end lost 2 bases, and 11 bases lay between the germline ends. DNA for the CDR3: TGTGCCAGTAGTATGAAGGGACCTCCCTACGAGCAGTACTTC. This sequence encodes CASSMKGPPYEQYF.

Many counts were recorded for this clonotype. The chain couples TRBV24-1 to TRBJ1-1; no reliable D call. The germline gives CDR1 KGHDR, CDR2 SFDVKD. The CDR3 consists of 15 residues. The ends were cut back, 1 base at V and 0 bases at J, with 8 bases in the middle. The CDR3 bases are TGTGCCACCAGTGATTTTAGCAACATGAACACTGAAGCTTTCTTT. Protein sequence: CATSDFSNMNTEAFF.

About this clonotype: Being one base from a much bigger clone, this may be a read error. This rearrangement joins TRBV7-6 to TRBJ2-7, with TRBD2 matching over 10 bases. CDR1 is SGHVS, CDR2 FNYEAQ, per germline. The trim removed 8 bases at V and 0 bases at J, leaving 13 bases unmatched. The CDR3 has 17 residues. The CDR3 sequence is CASRAVLAGSSSYEQYF. DNA for the CDR3: TGTGCCAGCCGCGCGGTACTAGCGGGATCCTCCTCCTACGAGCAGTACTTC.

With respect to this clonotype: It may be a read error: a sequence one base away is much more abundant. V usage is TRBV11-3 and J usage is TRBJ2-2; possible D gene TRBD2, 5 bases. The CDR3 consists of 13 residues. Looked up from germline, CDR1 is SGHNT and CDR2 is YENEEA. The CDR3 nucleotides read TGTGCCAGCAGCTTACGACTCGCCGGGGAGCCGTTTTTT. Its protein product is CASSLRLAGEPFF.

This clonotype was seen a few times. This chain uses TRBV27 with TRBJ2-5; D not certain. The CDR3 is 12 amino acids. V was clipped by 6 bases and J by 0 bases, with 5 bases between them. Germline V gene data show CDR1 as MNHEY and CDR2 as SMNVEV (reference sequence). CDR3 DNA: TGTGCCAGCAGCGAAGACCAAGAGACCCAGTACTTC. Translated, it gives CASSEDQETQYF.

This chain connects TRBV14 to TRBJ1-4, with 10 nucleotides matching TRBD1. The CDR3 is 15 residues long. Trimming at V came to 1 base and at J to 8 bases, leaving 4 bases not matched to a gene. Per germline, CDR1 SGHDN and CDR2 FVKESK. DNA for the CDR3: TGTGCCAGCAGCCAAGTGGGGACAGGGGAAGAAAAACTGTTTTTT. Translating it yields CASSQVGTGEEKLFF.

In this sample, this clonotype turned up many times. The V call is TRBV20-1, the J call TRBJ1-1; possible D gene TRBD1, 5 bases. V was cut by 3 bases and J by 4 bases, with 12 bases left in between. CDR1 DFQATT and CDR2 SNEGSKA come from the germline V gene (reference sequence). The CDR3 sequence is 13 residues long. CDR3 nucleotides: TGCAGTGCTAGTTCGCCCCAGGGCACTGAAGCTTTCTTT. Protein product: CSASSPQGTEAFF.

This clonotype has only a few counts. Here the CDR3 DNA reads TGTGCCACCAGTGATGAACTAGCGGGAGTCGGCAATGAGCAGTTCTTC. Translation: CATSDELAGVGNEQFF. The chain has TRBV24-1 and TRBJ2-1; 11 bases are shared with TRBD2. The junction had 6 bases not matched to a gene; V was cut back by 3 bases and J by 6 bases. CDR3 length: 16 amino acids. Germline CDR1 reads KGHDR; CDR2 reads SFDVKD.

The chain employs TRBV7-9 and TRBJ2-5, with a weak D call TRBD2 (5 bases). Germline V CDR1 and CDR2: SEHNR, FQNEAQ (reference sequence). V dropped 2 bases and J dropped 9 bases, with 16 bases sitting between them. CDR3 length equals 14 residues. CDR3: CASSLPGGGQPQYF. DNA for the CDR3: TGTGCCAGCAGCTTACCAGGAGGCGGGCAGCCCCAGTACTTC.

This clonotype appeared a few times. This CDR3 reads CSARDPFAAGSTYEQYF. DNA for the CDR3: TGCAGTGCTAGAGACCCGTTTGCGGCAGGGAGCACCTACGAGCAGTACTTC. V gene TRBV20-1 combines with J gene TRBJ2-7; tentatively, D is TRBD1 or TRBD2 (5 bases each). Germline loops: CDR1 DFQATT, CDR2 SNEGSKA (reference sequence). V lost 0 bases, J lost 2 bases, and 20 bases lay in between. The length of the CDR3 is 17 residues.

The table lists this clonotype with many counts. CDR3 amino acids: CASTGARLNTEAFF. CDR3 nucleotides: TGTGCCAGCACGGGAGCCCGGCTGAACACTGAAGCTTTCTTT. The V call is TRBV2, the J call TRBJ1-1; D is uncertain. CDR1 SNHLY and CDR2 FYNNEI come from the germline V gene. This CDR3 spans 14 amino acids. V lost 7 bases to trimming and J lost 0 bases, with 12 bases between them. The variable domain in full, with the rest retrieved from reference TRBV2 and TRBJ1-1, is EPEVTQTPSHQVTQMGQEVILRCVPISNHLYFYWYRQILGQKVEFLVSFYNNEISEKSEIFDDQFSVERPDGSNFTLKIRSTKLEDSAMYFCASTGARLNTEAFFGQGTRLTVV.